The rows below give T cell receptor beta chains drawn from one sample of a study of cytotoxic CD8 clonotypes in ibrutinib-treated CLL. Libraries were prepared by immunoSEQ multiplex PCR; TCRdb keeps only in-frame clonotypes and omits some of them. The table records roughly 220,000 clones, about four fifths of them present only once. Sequences were derived from PBMCs, sampled after 12 months of ibrutinib treatment. These receptors were taken from a human donor with chronic lymphocytic leukemia. The CDR3 runs from the conserved cysteine through the conserved F or W. Each record gives: clone size, V gene, D gene, J gene, CDR3 DNA, CDR3 protein. The D gene is left open where the match is weak. Clone size, where shown, is once, few, many, or a class for clones that have expanded.

-	TRBV28	TRBD1	TRBJ2-7	TGTGCCAGCGACGGGACAGGTTCCGACGAGCAGTACTTC	CASDGTGSDEQYF
-	TRBV27	-	TRBJ1-1	TGTGCCAGCAGTTTATGGGAAAACACTGAAGCTTTCTTT	CASSLWENTEAFF
-	TRBV19	-	TRBJ1-2	TGTGCCAGTAGTGCCACACAAAACTATGGCTACACCTTC	CASSATQNYGYTF
-	TRBV4-1	-	TRBJ1-5	TGCGCCAGCAGCCAAGATTTTAGGGATGATCAGCCCCAGCATTTT	CASSQDFRDDQPQHF
-	TRBV6-5	TRBD1	TRBJ2-7	TGTGCCAGCAGTCACGGGACAGGGGTCGGCGAGCAGTACTTC	CASSHGTGVGEQYF
-	TRBV5-1	-	TRBJ2-7	TGCGCCAGCAGCTTGGGGGGCAACCGTGACGAGCAGTACTTC	CASSLGGNRDEQYF
-	TRBV5-1	TRBD2	TRBJ2-1	TGCGCCAGCAGGCCCCAGCGGGGTAGATACAATGAGCAGTTCTTC	CASRPQRGRYNEQFF
-	TRBV7-3	TRBD1	TRBJ1-2	TGTGCCAGCAGCCCAATCCCAGGGGGCTATGGCTACACCTTC	CASSPIPGGYGYTF
-	TRBV9	-	TRBJ1-6	TGTGCCAGCAGCGTAGGGTTGGCTCCGTATAATTCACCCCTCCACTTT	CASSVGLAPYNSPLHF
-	TRBV4-2	TRBD1	TRBJ1-1	TGTGCCAGCAGCCAACACAGGGGCGACGGGTTGACTGAAGCTTTCTTT	CASSQHRGDGLTEAFF
-	TRBV28	TRBD1	TRBJ2-1	TGTGCCACAGGACAGGGGGCTTACAATGAGCAGTTCTTC	CATGQGAYNEQFF
once	TRBV6-1	-	TRBJ2-1	TGTGCCAGCAGGGACCGCACCACTCTGAAGGAGCAGTTCTTC	CASRDRTTLKEQFF
-	TRBV18	TRBD1	TRBJ2-1	TGTGCCAGCTCACCACCTCCGGGACAGAGGGGCTCCTACAATGAGCAGTTCTTC	CASSPPPGQRGSYNEQFF
-	TRBV11-2	-	TRBJ2-3	TGTGCCAGCAGCTTAGAGGGGGGGGCCCTTCCCACAGATACGCAGTATTTT	CASSLEGGALPTDTQYF
-	TRBV5-1	TRBD1	TRBJ2-1	TGCGCCAGTAACAGGGGTTACAATGAGCAGTTCTTC	CASNRGYNEQFF
-	TRBV15	TRBD2	TRBJ2-1	TGTGCCACCAGCAGAGACTCAACGCTAGCGGCCAACAATGAGCAGTTCTTC	CATSRDSTLAANNEQFF
-	TRBV4-2	-	TRBJ1-2	TGTGCCAGCAGCCAAGGGGGAACCACCTCTGACGGCTACACCTTC	CASSQGGTTSDGYTF
-	TRBV21-1	-	TRBJ2-5	TGTGCCAGCAGCAAAGACCGGATCCTCACCAGGACCATCGGAGGGTCGGAGGGAGAGACCCAGTACTTC	CASSKDRILTRTIGGSEGETQYF
-	TRBV28	-	TRBJ1-1	TGTGCCAGCAGTCCCCAATACACTGAAGCTTTCTTT	CASSPQYTEAFF
-	TRBV5-1	-	TRBJ2-7	TGCGCCAGCAGCCTGGTAGGGGCAGAGACCTACGAGCAGTACTTC	CASSLVGAETYEQYF
few	TRBV5-1	TRBD2	TRBJ2-6	TGCGCCAGCAGCTTGGGCGGGGGCTCTGGGGCCAACGTCCTGACTTTC	CASSLGGGSGANVLTF
-	TRBV5-1	-	TRBJ2-1	TGCGCCAGCAGCTCTACAGGGTTCAATGAGCAGTTCTTC	CASSSTGFNEQFF
-	TRBV28	-	TRBJ2-2	TGTGCCAGCAGTTTAGTCCCAGGGCGGAACACCGGGGAGCTGTTTTTT	CASSLVPGRNTGELFF
-	TRBV6-5	-	TRBJ2-5	TGTGCCAGCAGCCGATTGGGTTATGAGACCCAGTACTTC	CASSRLGYETQYF
few	TRBV6-5	TRBD1	TRBJ1-6	TGTGCCAGCAGTTACTCGGCCGGGACAGGTCGTTCACCCCTCCACTTT	CASSYSAGTGRSPLHF
-	TRBV7-7	TRBD2	TRBJ2-1	TGTGCTAGCAGCAAGGGACTAGCGGGCGATGAGCAGTTCTTC	CASSKGLAGDEQFF
-	TRBV28	-	TRBJ1-2	TGTGCCAGCAGTACTCGTAAGGGCCCGTTCGTCCCCAGCTCTTATGGCTACACCTTC	CASSTRKGPFVPSSYGYTF
-	TRBV5-1	-	TRBJ1-5	TGCGCCAGCAGCTTGGCCGGGGCAAGCAATCAGCCCCAGCATTTT	CASSLAGASNQPQHF
-	TRBV13	TRBD1	TRBJ2-2	TGTGCCAGCAGCCGGTCTTCCGGGACAGGGTCGGCCGGGGAGCTGTTTTTT	CASSRSSGTGSAGELFF
few	TRBV5-3	TRBD2	TRBJ2-1	TGTGCCAGAAGCTTGGTACTAGCGGGAGTCCATGAGCAGTTCTTC	CARSLVLAGVHEQFF
-	TRBV5-5	-	TRBJ2-7	TGTGCCAGCAGTTCGGGAGACTCCTACGAGCAGTACTTC	CASSSGDSYEQYF
once	TRBV25-1	-	TRBJ2-3	TGTGCCAGCAGTGGGGCAGTTAGCACAGATACGCAGTATTTT	CASSGAVSTDTQYF
-	TRBV7-8	-	TRBJ2-5	TGTGCCAGCAGCTTAGGGAAACTAAACCAAGAGACCCAGTACTTC	CASSLGKLNQETQYF
-	TRBV19	-	TRBJ2-1	TGTGCCAGTAGTATAGGCCAGACGCACAATGAGCAGTTCTTC	CASSIGQTHNEQFF
-	TRBV10-1	TRBD2	TRBJ2-5	TGCGCCAGCAGTCACGGGAGGGCCTTGGAGACCCAGTACTTC	CASSHGRALETQYF
-	TRBV6-1	-	TRBJ2-1	TGTGCCAGCAGTGAGGACAGTACAACCTACAATGAGCAGTTCTTC	CASSEDSTTYNEQFF
once	TRBV18	TRBD2	TRBJ2-7	TGTGCCAGCTCACCAGTGCGGGAGGCCTACGAGCAGTACTTC	CASSPVREAYEQYF
-	TRBV4-2	-	TRBJ2-7	TGTGCCAGCAGCCCCACCCCCTTGCCGGCCTACGAGCAGTACTTC	CASSPTPLPAYEQYF
few	TRBV5-1	-	TRBJ1-2	TGCGCCAGCACAAGGGACTCCGGGGGGTACTATGGCTACACCTTC	CASTRDSGGYYGYTF
-	TRBV4-1	-	TRBJ1-1	TGCGCCAGCATAACCCCCGGGGGCACTGAAGCTTTCTTT	CASITPGGTEAFF
-	TRBV5-1	TRBD2	TRBJ2-2	TGCGCCAGTCGACTAGCGGGAGGGCCGGGCACCGGGGAGCTGTTTTTT	CASRLAGGPGTGELFF
-	TRBV27	-	TRBJ1-1	TGTGCCAGCAGTTTCAGGTTGCGGAAATCGAACACTGAAGCTTTCTTT	CASSFRLRKSNTEAFF
-	TRBV6-5	TRBD1	TRBJ2-7	TGTGCCAGCAGTTACTCGGGACAGGGGGGATACGAGCAGTACTTC	CASSYSGQGGYEQYF
once	TRBV11-2	-	TRBJ2-2	TGTGCCAGCAGGTTGGGAGCGATCGGCACCGGGGAGCTGTTTTTT	CASRLGAIGTGELFF
-	TRBV7-9	-	TRBJ2-6	TGTGCCAGCAGCTTAAGGAAAACAGGCTCTGGGGCCAACGTCCTGACTTTC	CASSLRKTGSGANVLTF